This TCR beta chain was sequenced for a study of response to subunit inactivated influenza vaccine (dated by TCRdb to about 2018). Notes on the research overall: To follow how T cells responded to a trivalent subunit inactivated influenza vaccine, the researchers relied on deep quantitative profiling of the T cell receptor repertoire. What the work shows at the level of the full study, not this receptor alone: The authors proposed that each seasonal influenza vaccination may bring in only a limited number of new T cells.

Library preparation used RT-PCR. The data were produced on an Illumina HiSeq 2500. TCRdb applied fastp at Q25 and MiXCR to the public reads, then kept only in-frame beta chains. A single entry per CDR3 protein holds the most common genes and DNA from its merged rows. Within this sample are about 540,000 distinct CDR3 sequences, with 20% to 25% of them counted one time only. The ten most abundant clones make up about 3% of the sample. About this clonotype: Its antigen is not yet known. No base-level quality is on record; no much larger clone is a single base apart.

Measured from the cysteine to the phenylalanine, the CDR3 is 12 residues long. Here the CDR3 DNA is all that survives: 36 bases in frame from base 1. CDR1 and CDR2 are read off the germline V gene as SGHDT and YYEEEE. The trim is 4 bases for V and 0 bases for J, with a gap of 4 bases between the germline ends. Separately, the same data were catalogued under a study of T cells expressing NK-cell markers. The second paper further reports: The TCR beta cDNA libraries were made using 5'RACE template switching, a step that added both a universal primer site and unique molecular identifiers. About 8 donors provided sorted CD3+CD56+NKG2C+, CD3+CD56+NKG2C- and CD3+CD56-NKG2C+ T-cell subsets, whose TCR beta-chain repertoires were profiled. Among the eight sequenced donors, only one was HCMV-seronegative, while the other seven were HCMV-seropositive. In several experiments an anti-gammadeltaTCR antibody was added to restrict sorting to alphabetaTCR-expressing T cells. For several donors, the dominant CD3+CD56+NKG2C+ clonotypes were among the top 10 CD8+ clonotypes and accounted for 1.0-7.0% of CD8+ T cells. Those dominant clonotypes were again the most abundant among CD3+CD56-NKG2C+ cells in a handful of donors, at roughly 28.3-60.1%. It remained unclear whether the expanded NKG2C-expressing T cell clones were specific for HCMV antigens. The study sequenced eight donors, all healthy volunteers chosen at random: three men and five women. HCMV serostatus was determined by detecting HCMV-specific IgG in serum with a commercial ELISA kit. Peripheral blood mononuclear cells were isolated from blood by Ficoll density gradient centrifugation. Magnetic immunoseparation with Miltenyi isolation kits was used to isolate CD4+ and CD8+ T cells from PBMC. Priming for cDNA synthesis came from the TCR beta constant segment, and two successive PCR amplification steps followed. Libraries were sequenced as 2 x 150 bp reads on Illumina HiSeq 2000/2500, MiSeq or NextSeq. MIGEC was used to demultiplex reads and group reads by UMI, and MiTCR was used to assemble and quantify clonotypes. To remove erroneous sequences, TCR cDNA sequences were retained only when supported by two or more reads. The tcR package was used for downstream repertoire analysis, and clonotypes were matched across fractions by CDR3 nucleotide sequence plus V segment. VDJmatch was used to annotate antigen specificity against VDJdb, with one amino acid substitution in CDR3 allowed.

The sample in question was CD4+ T cells sorted from PBMCs, obtained 12 days after vaccination. The receptor was isolated from a man between 50 and 59 years old who received an inactivated influenza vaccine. Donor details come from another sample of the same person, matched by shared clones. In this chain, TRBV5-6 is recombined with TRBJ1-2; no D gene can be assigned with confidence. The DNA sequence is TGTGCCAGCAGCGAAACTAACTATGGCTACACCTTC. Translation gives CASSETNYGYTF.